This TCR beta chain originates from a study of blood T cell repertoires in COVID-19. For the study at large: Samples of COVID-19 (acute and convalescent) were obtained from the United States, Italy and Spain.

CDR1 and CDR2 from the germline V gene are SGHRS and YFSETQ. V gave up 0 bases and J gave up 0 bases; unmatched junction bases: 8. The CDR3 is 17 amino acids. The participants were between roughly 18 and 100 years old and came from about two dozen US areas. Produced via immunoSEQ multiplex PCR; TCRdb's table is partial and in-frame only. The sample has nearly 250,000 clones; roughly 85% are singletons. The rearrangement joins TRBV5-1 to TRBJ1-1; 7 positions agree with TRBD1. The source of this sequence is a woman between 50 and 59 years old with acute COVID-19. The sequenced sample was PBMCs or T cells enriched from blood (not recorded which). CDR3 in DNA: TGCGCCAGCAGCTTGGGAGGGACAGTGGAAATGAACACTGAAGCTTTCTTT. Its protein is CASSLGGTVEMNTEAFF.